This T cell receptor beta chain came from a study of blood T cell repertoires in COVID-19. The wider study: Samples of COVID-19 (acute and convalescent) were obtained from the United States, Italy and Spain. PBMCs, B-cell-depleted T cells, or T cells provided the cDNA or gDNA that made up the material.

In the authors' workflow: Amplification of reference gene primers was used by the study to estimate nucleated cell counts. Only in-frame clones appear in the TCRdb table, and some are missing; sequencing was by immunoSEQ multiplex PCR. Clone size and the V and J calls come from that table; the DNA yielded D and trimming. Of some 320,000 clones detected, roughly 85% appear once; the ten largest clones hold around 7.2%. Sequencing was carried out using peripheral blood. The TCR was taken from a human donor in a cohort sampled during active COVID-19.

The CDR3 loop is CRGRDRRYEQYF. The CDR3 region has the DNA TGCAGAGGTAGGGACAGACGATACGAGCAGTACTTC. This chain links TRBV29-1 with TRBJ2-7; TRBD1 matches 7 bases. Germline lookup yields CDR1 SQVTM and CDR2 ANQGSEA. This CDR3 spans 12 amino acids.